This T cell receptor (beta chain) is drawn from a study of beta chain features in type 1 diabetes. The CDR3 is made up of 13 amino acids. Notes on the study in general: Researchers reported that naive, central memory and Treg TCRB repertoires appeared more similar in patients than in healthy donors. Within each of all four CD4+ subsets, Type 1 diabetes patients had TCRB CDR3s that were moderately but significantly shorter.

Investigators reverse transcribed all isolated RNA, so they sequenced expressed TCRB transcripts. Naive, central memory and regulatory T cell samples averaged roughly 3.6 million reads. The method was immunoSEQ multiplex PCR; TCRdb's version includes in-frame clones alone and lacks a portion of them. Of around 160,000 clones in the sample, just over 8% were seen once. About this clone itself: Its antigen is as yet unknown.

This chain joins TRBV1 and TRBJ2-1; the table's D call, TRBD1, was not checked against the DNA. TRBV1 is marked as a pseudogene. This clonotype originated in a woman in her late teens or twenties with type 1 diabetes. Sequences were obtained from central memory CD4+ T cells from blood. The CDR3 region is CTSYTRQGNEQFF. The DNA of the CDR3 is TGCACCAGCTACACCAGACAGGGGAATGAGCAGTTCTTC.